These 3 T cell receptor beta chains share one sample of origin, sequenced in a study of cytomegalovirus exposure and HLA in healthy donors. The PCR used 60 Vbeta and 13 Jbeta primers. Assay used: immunoSEQ multiplex PCR; TCRdb lists only in-frame clones, some missing. There are 150,000 to 200,000 clones in the sample; around 85% occur only once, and 1% lies in the top ten. The sample consisted of PBMCs. Receptor source: a boy between 2 and 10 years old in good health and CMV-seronegative.

This chain's CDR3 is CASSLAGNTGELFF. CDR3 sequence (DNA): TGCGCCAGCAGCTTGGCAGGGAACACCGGGGAGCTGTTTTTT. This sequence joins TRBV5-1 and TRBJ2-2, with unresolved D. The CDR3 has 14 residues. Germline assignment: CDR1 SGHRS and CDR2 YFSETQ. The V end lost 0 bases, the J end lost 1 base, and 4 bases lay between the germline ends.

DNA of the CDR3: TGTGCCAGCAGTTTATCGCATCGACTATCGCAAGAGACCCAGTACTTC. It specifies CASSLSHRLSQETQYF. The V and J genes are TRBV27 and TRBJ2-5; perhaps TRBD2 as D (5 bases). The V end was cut by 0 bases, the J end by 2 bases, with 13 bases between. This CDR3 spans 16 amino acids. The germline V gene encodes CDR1 MNHEY and CDR2 SMNVEV (reference sequence).

This clone was picked up one time. J is TRBJ1-3 and V is TRBV2; D uncertain. There are 15 residues in the CDR3. Trimming removed 3 bases at V and 2 bases at J, with 11 bases between. CDR1 is SNHLY, CDR2 FYNNEI, per germline. CDR3 sequence reads: CASSEENLAGNTIYF. CDR3 in DNA: TGTGCCAGCAGTGAGGAGAATCTGGCTGGAAACACCATATATTTT.